These 21 T cell receptor beta chains were all obtained from the same sample, sequenced in a study of CD8 T cells in ankylosing spondylitis. Findings of the study overall: Made up of 7 to 9 highly homologous variants, a TCR beta motif appeared characteristic of ankylosing spondylitis blood.

TCRdb analysed the 5' RACE reads with MiXCR anew, one entry per CDR3 protein. In the table there are 500,000 to 550,000 distinct CDR3 sequences, approximately 12% of which are singletons. Their recognized antigens are unknown. The source material was blood, either unsorted or a sorted T cell fraction (not recorded which). The receptors stem from a male donor with ankylosing spondylitis.

This clonotype was counted at least ten times. The chain has TRBV3-1 and TRBJ2-3; no definite D call. Germline CDR1 and CDR2: LGHDT and YNNKEL (reference sequence). V dropped 2 bases and J dropped 2 bases, with 14 bases sitting between them. The CDR3 sequence is 16 residues long. CDR3 loop: CASSQRAQDYTDTQYF. CDR3 sequence (DNA): TGTGCCAGCAGCCAACGGGCGCAGGATTACACAGATACGCAGTATTTT.

This clonotype was observed a few times. The rearrangement links TRBV7-9 to TRBJ1-1; D perhaps matches TRBD1 (5 bases). V lost 3 bases and J 5 bases, leaving 13 bases between the germline ends. From germline, CDR1 is SEHNR and CDR2 FQNEAQ (reference sequence). The CDR3 runs to 14 residues. The DNA for the CDR3 is TGTGCCAGCAGCTTTCTCCAGGGAAGTACTGAAGCTTTCTTT. Translated: CASSFLQGSTEAFF.

Written as DNA, the CDR3 is TGTGCCAGCAGCCGTCGACTAGCGTTAGGAGCAGATACGCAGTATTTT. Translated: CASSRRLALGADTQYF. The chain is built from TRBV7-9 and TRBJ2-3, with TRBD2 matching over 8 bases. Germline trimming cut 5 bases from V and 4 bases from J; bases unmatched to any gene: 11. This CDR3 spans 16 amino acids. Germline CDR1 SEHNR, CDR2 FQNEAQ (reference sequence). The complete variable domain, with remaining parts taken from reference TRBV7-9 and TRBJ2-3, reads DTGVSQNPRHKITKRGQNVTFRCDPISEHNRLYWYRQTLGQGPEFLTYFQNEAQLEKSRLLSDRFSAERPKGSFSTLEIQRTEQGDSAMYLCASSRRLALGADTQYFGPGTRLTVL.

V usage is TRBV5-1 and J usage is TRBJ2-4; D is perhaps TRBD2 (5 bases). The germline V gene encodes CDR1 SGHRS and CDR2 YFSETQ. The CDR3 covers 18 residues. V lost 0 bases, J lost 0 bases, and 16 bases lay in between. CDR3 region: CASSLVTMSGGAKNIQYF. The CDR3 nucleotides are TGCGCCAGCAGCTTGGTGACTATGTCGGGCGGAGCCAAAAACATTCAGTACTTC.

This clonotype was counted only a few times. V gene TRBV20-1 combines with J gene TRBJ1-1; unclear D gene. The CDR3 runs to 14 residues. V was pared by 6 bases and J by 7 bases, with 21 bases between. CDR1 and CDR2 from the germline V gene are DFQATT and SNEGSKA (reference sequence). The CDR3 here is CSAARMGLRNEAFF. The CDR3 DNA follows: TGCAGTGCCGCCAGAATGGGATTAAGGAATGAAGCTTTCTTT.

The V gene is TRBV7-6, the J gene TRBJ2-7, with D uncertain. Trimming stripped 1 base from V and 6 bases from J, with 10 bases between. This CDR3 contains 13 residues. Germline CDR1 and CDR2: SGHVS and FNYEAQ. CDR3: CASSLVVGGEQYF. Written as DNA, the CDR3 is TGTGCCAGCAGCTTAGTGGTGGGTGGCGAGCAGTACTTC.

This clonotype has more than one count but fewer than ten. The chain is built from TRBV5-1 and TRBJ1-5; no firm D call. The V end lost 0 bases, the J end lost 2 bases, and 12 bases lay between the germline ends. CDR3 length: 16 residues. Germline lookup yields CDR1 SGHRS and CDR2 YFSETQ. The chain's CDR3 is CASSLEPGIGNQPQHF. The CDR3 nucleotides are TGCGCCAGCAGCTTGGAACCGGGAATAGGCAATCAGCCCCAGCATTTT.

The rearrangement joins TRBV24-1 to TRBJ2-2; D possibly corresponds to TRBD1 (6 bases). Germline loops: CDR1 KGHDR, CDR2 SFDVKD. The ends were cut back, 7 bases at V and 4 bases at J, with 9 bases in the middle. This CDR3 spans 13 amino acids. The CDR3 DNA reads TGTGCCACCAGCGACAGGAGCACCGGGGAGCTGTTTTTT. Translation gives CATSDRSTGELFF.

Regarding this clonotype: The junction departs from germline at one end; a sequencing error may be responsible. The V gene is TRBV20-1, the J gene TRBJ1-2; D not certain. The germline V gene encodes CDR1 DFQATT and CDR2 SNEGSKA (reference sequence). The CDR3 is 14 residues long. The chain's CDR3 is CSAREYAGNYGYTF. The CDR3, as DNA: TGCAGTGCCAGAGAGTATGCGGGTAACTATGGCTACACCTTC.

This clonotype was recorded many times. This chain links TRBV25-1 with TRBJ1-5; D is undetermined. The V gene's germline CDR1 is MGHDK and CDR2 SYGVNS. The CDR3 has 15 residues. V was trimmed by 3 bases and J by 5 bases, leaving 14 bases between them. The CDR3 loop reads CASSDGPLFDQPQHF. The DNA for the CDR3 is TGTGCCAGCAGTGACGGACCGCTTTTCGATCAGCCCCAGCATTTT.

The chain combines TRBV15 with TRBJ1-4, with 7 bases that match TRBD1. Germline assignment: CDR1 LNHNV and CDR2 YYDKDF (reference sequence). Trimming took 1 base from V and 8 from J; bases not matched to a gene: 4. The CDR3 extends over 14 amino acids. The CDR3 spells CATSRVEQGEKLFF. The CDR3 region has the DNA TGTGCCACCAGCAGAGTAGAACAGGGGGAAAAACTGTTTTTT.

This clonotype was picked up a small number of times. The V call is TRBV20-1, the J call TRBJ2-3; D gene ambiguous. V lost 5 bases to trimming and J lost 2 bases, with 5 bases between them. The CDR3 is 11 amino acids. The germline gives CDR1 DFQATT, CDR2 SNEGSKA (reference sequence). The CDR3 loop reads CSAQNTDTQYF. CDR3 nucleotide sequence: TGCAGTGCTCAGAACACAGATACGCAGTATTTT.

This clonotype came up a few times. V usage is TRBV29-1 and J usage is TRBJ2-3; 7 bases are shared with TRBD1. Germline CDR1 and CDR2: SQVTM and ANQGSEA. After removal of 6 bases from V and 4 bases from J, the junction contained 16 bases not matched to a gene. The CDR3 covers 16 residues. The CDR3 nucleotides are TGCAGCGTGGGCCGGGACAGCAGTAGTGTGCCAGATACGCAGTATTTT. It translates to CSVGRDSSSVPDTQYF.

This chain links TRBV5-1 with TRBJ1-1; TRBD1 matches 7 bases. The germline V gene encodes CDR1 SGHRS and CDR2 YFSETQ. V lost 4 bases to trimming and J lost 1 base; unmatched junction nucleotides: 7. CDR3 size: 15 residues. The CDR3 is CASSKGQERNTEAFF. In nucleotides, the CDR3 is TGCGCCAGCAGCAAAGGACAGGAGAGGAACACTGAAGCTTTCTTT.

Many counts were recorded for this clonotype. The chain employs TRBV7-9 and TRBJ2-1, with D perhaps assigned TRBD1 or TRBD2 (5 bases each). V lost 5 bases and J lost 8, with 22 bases in between. This CDR3 has 16 residues. The germline CDR1 and CDR2 sequences are SEHNR and FQNEAQ (reference sequence). The CDR3 coding sequence is TGTGCCAGCAGCCGCGACCGGGACCAGCTGACGGATGAGCAGTTCTTC. Amino acid sequence: CASSRDRDQLTDEQFF.

This clonotype turned up a few times. The chain links TRBV5-1 to TRBJ1-2, with unresolved D. V lost 0 bases to trimming and J lost 6 bases, with 9 bases between them. Germline lookup yields CDR1 SGHRS and CDR2 YFSETQ. The CDR3 contains 13 residues. The CDR3 is CASSLAGEHGYTF. Here the CDR3 DNA reads TGCGCCAGCAGCTTGGCCGGGGAGCATGGCTACACCTTC. Full variable domain (rest looked up from reference TRBV5-1 and TRBJ1-2): KAGVTQTPRYLIKTRGQQVTLSCSPISGHRSVSWYQQTPGQGLQFLFEYFSETQRNKGNFPGRFSGRQFSNSRSEMNVSTLELGDSALYLCASSLAGEHGYTFGSGTRLTVV.

The rearrangement uses TRBV27 and TRBJ2-2; 8 positions agree with TRBD2. V shed 3 bases, J shed 1 base, and the junction held 4 bases outside the gene matches. The germline V gene has CDR1 MNHEY and CDR2 SMNVEV (reference sequence). This CDR3 contains 16 residues. This CDR3 reads CASSLSGRENTGELFF. CDR3 DNA sequence: TGTGCCAGCAGTTTGTCCGGGAGGGAGAACACCGGGGAGCTGTTTTTT.

The chain links TRBV12-3 or TRBV12-4 to TRBJ2-1, with TRBD1 identical over 8 bases. The CDR3 runs 14 residues. Germline trimming cut 6 bases from V and 6 bases from J; bases unmatched to any gene: 7. The CDR3 loop reads CASRPTGTGNEQFF. DNA of the CDR3: TGTGCCAGCAGACCCACCGGGACAGGCAATGAGCAGTTCTTC.

This sequence joins TRBV20-1 and TRBJ1-2, with D hard to call. V was pared by 5 bases and J by 4 bases, with 11 bases between. Per the germline V gene, CDR1 is DFQATT and CDR2 is SNEGSKA (reference sequence). The CDR3 has 12 amino acids. CDR3 bases: TGCAGTGCTCGCCTGGTCCCCTATGGCTACACCTTC. Translation: CSARLVPYGYTF.

The gene calls are TRBV7-8 and TRBJ2-7, with 7 bases lining up with TRBD2. CDR3 size: 14 residues. Germline CDR1 reads SGHVS; CDR2 reads FQNEAQ. V gave up 1 base and J gave up 3 bases; unmatched junction bases: 3. CDR3 bases: TGTGCCAGCAGCTTAGGCGGGAGTCACTACGAGCAGTACTTC. Encoded protein: CASSLGGSHYEQYF.

As concerns this clonotype: A read error may account for a junction end that differs from germline. This chain uses TRBV20-1 with TRBJ2-1; no firm D call. The CDR3 spans 12 residues. Germline V CDR1 and CDR2: DFQATT, SNEGSKA (reference sequence). The CDR3 DNA reads TGCAGTGCTAGCGCGGACCCCGATGAGCTGTTCTTC. This translates into CSASADPDELFF.